In its sample, the clone carrying this T cell receptor beta chain was seen many times. CDR3 length: 15 residues. V gave up 4 bases and J gave up 4 bases; unmatched junction bases: 4. Germline CDR1 SGHAT, CDR2 FQNNGV. Molecular barcoded adaptors covering alpha/delta and beta/gamma chains were used on approximately 400 ng RNA. MiXCR, applied by TCRdb to the reads, yields one record per CDR3 protein. The sample records approximately 150,000 distinct CDR3 sequences, around 14% being singletons. The entry originates in a study of read filtering for tumor transcriptome and immune sequencing. V and J are TRBV11-2 and TRBJ2-1; the match to TRBD2 covers 10 bases. The clonotype comes from a donor aged 40 or over with multiple myeloma. Sequencing input: a population of CD138-negative cells sorted from bone marrow. CDR3 nucleotide sequence: TGTGCCAGCAGCTCGGGACTAGCGCGTTACAATGAGCAGTTCTTC. This sequence encodes CASSSGLARYNEQFF.